The clone carrying this TCR beta chain is a singleton in its sample. As yet, its antigen is unknown. The CDR3 has 15 amino acids. V was clipped by 0 bases and J by 1 base, with 10 bases between them. Germline V CDR1 and CDR2: SGDLS, YYNGEE. The entry originates in a study of T cell repertoires in cytomegalovirus infection. Overall study context: Used in the study were CMV epitopes, some recently identified and HLA-C-restricted, others well-studied and HLA-B-restricted. Both CMV infection and a matching HLA type were indicated by public TCR beta signatures.

TCRdb re-called the reads with MiXCR, one entry per CDR3 protein. The sample has about 500,000 distinct CDR3 sequences, around 35% seen once; the top ten hold about 17%. Sequences were derived from cultured PBMCs, sampled from culture after CMV antigen stimulation. The sequence was collected from a human donor in good health (CMV status not recorded). Some clones in this sample may be carry-over from other donors' samples. The chain employs TRBV9 and TRBJ1-2; possible D gene TRBD1, 6 bases. The CDR3 bases are TGTGCCAGCAGCGTAGACTACAGGGATAACTATGGCTACACCTTC. Protein: CASSVDYRDNYGYTF.